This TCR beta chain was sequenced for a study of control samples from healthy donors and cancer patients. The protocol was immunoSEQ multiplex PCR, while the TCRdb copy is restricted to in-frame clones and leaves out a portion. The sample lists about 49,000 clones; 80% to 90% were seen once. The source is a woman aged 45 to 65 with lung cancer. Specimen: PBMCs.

The CDR3 nucleotides read TGTGCCAGTACCCTAGCGGGGGGGTCCACAGATACGCAGTATTTT. This codes for CASTLAGGSTDTQYF. V usage is TRBV19 and J usage is TRBJ2-3, with 12 bases matching TRBD2. V was clipped by 7 bases and J by 2 bases; unmatched bases: 4. In germline, CDR1 is LNHDA, CDR2 SQIVND (reference sequence). CDR3 length equals 15 residues.